What follows are 27 T cell receptor beta chains derived from one specimen sequenced in a study of cytomegalovirus exposure and HLA in healthy donors. Use of 60 Vbeta and 13 Jbeta primers characterized the PCR. This table comes from immunoSEQ multiplex PCR, and its TCRdb copy is limited to in-frame clones, with some not included. The sample shows 110,000 to 150,000 clones, 80% to 85% of them seen only once. The source material was PBMCs. The receptors shown here come from a male donor in good health and CMV-seronegative.

The chain joins TRBV5-4 to TRBJ2-5; 7 bases agree with TRBD2. The CDR3 contains 14 residues. CDR1 and CDR2 (germline): SGHNT, YYREEE (reference sequence). Germline trimming cut 4 bases from V and 2 bases from J; bases unmatched to any gene: 5. CDR3 DNA: TGTGCCAGCAGCCCCGGGACTACACAAGAGACCCAGTACTTC. This encodes CASSPGTTQETQYF.

V gene TRBV19 combines with J gene TRBJ1-1; no reliable D call. The V gene lost 4 bases and the J gene lost 1 base, with 22 bases spanning the gap. Germline lookup yields CDR1 LNHDA and CDR2 SQIVND (reference sequence). The CDR3 has 18 residues. DNA of the CDR3: TGTGCCAGTAGTAGACTGCCAACACTGCGAGGAGGGAACACTGAAGCTTTCTTT. The encoded protein is CASSRLPTLRGGNTEAFF.

This clone was seen more than once but under ten times. The rearrangement uses TRBV14 and TRBJ1-2, with a weak D call TRBD1 (5 bases). Germline values: CDR1 SGHDN, CDR2 FVKESK. Trimming removed 0 bases from V and 5 bases from J, with 7 bases in between. The CDR3 is made up of 13 amino acids. In DNA, the CDR3 is TGTGCCAGCAGCCAAGATGGGGGGTATGGCTACACCTTC. Its protein product is CASSQDGGYGYTF.

The chain recombines TRBV7-3 with TRBJ2-5; TRBD2 aligns across 9 bases. CDR3 size: 14 residues. V shed 5 bases and J 4 bases; nucleotides not matched to a gene: 5. Germline CDR1 reads SGHTA; CDR2 reads FQGTGA. CDR3 sequence: CASSRSAGGETQYF. The CDR3 region has the DNA TGTGCCAGCAGCCGATCAGCGGGGGGAGAGACCCAGTACTTC.

This chain uses TRBV27 with TRBJ2-2; D ambiguous. The CDR3 is 15 amino acids. The germline V gene has CDR1 MNHEY and CDR2 SMNVEV (reference sequence). V shed 6 bases and J shed 3 bases, with 14 bases lying between them. CDR3 nucleotide sequence: TGTGCCAGCAGATTCGCCTCCTACTACACCGGGGAGCTGTTTTTT. Protein product: CASRFASYYTGELFF.

This chain connects TRBV27 to TRBJ2-5; weak D call: TRBD1 (5 bases). The CDR3 loop spans 15 amino acids. Germline CDR1 reads MNHEY; CDR2 reads SMNVEV (reference sequence). V was pared by 1 base and J by 0 bases, with 9 bases between. CDR3 sequence: CASSLWGTNQETQYF. The CDR3 DNA reads TGTGCCAGCAGTTTATGGGGCACGAACCAAGAGACCCAGTACTTC.

This chain links TRBV29-1 with TRBJ1-4; the D is unclear. This CDR3 spans 11 amino acids. In germline, CDR1 is SQVTM, CDR2 ANQGSEA. Trimming stripped 7 bases from V and 1 base from J, with 4 bases between. CDR3 loop: CSARTNEKLFF. CDR3 DNA sequence: TGCAGCGCCAGAACTAATGAAAAACTGTTTTTT.

The rearrangement links TRBV6-5 to TRBJ1-4, with D perhaps matching TRBD1 (5 bases). The CDR3 covers 16 residues. V gave up 0 bases and J gave up 7 bases, with 15 bases separating them. Germline values: CDR1 MNHEY, CDR2 SVGAGI. As DNA, the CDR3 is TGTGCCAGCAGTTACTCGATCGGGGGGTCGGGTGAAAAACTGTTTTTT. Protein product: CASSYSIGGSGEKLFF.

This clone was picked up a small number of times. The chain combines TRBV6-1 with TRBJ1-2; TRBD1 matches 7 bases. Trimming at V came to 1 base and at J to 0 bases, leaving 8 bases not matched to a gene. Germline V lookup: CDR1 MNHNS, CDR2 SASEGT. The CDR3 is 17 residues long. The CDR3 reads CASSEGQGGPANYGYTF. CDR3 DNA: TGTGCCAGCAGTGAAGGGCAGGGGGGACCAGCTAACTATGGCTACACCTTC.

The chain employs TRBV6-6 and TRBJ1-2; 9 nucleotides agree with TRBD1. The germline V gene encodes CDR1 MNHNY and CDR2 SVGAGI (reference sequence). Losses at the gene ends were 6 bases for V and 7 bases for J; bases not matched to a gene: 3. The CDR3 is made up of 12 amino acids. CDR3 nucleotide sequence: TGTGCCAGCAGCCCGGACAGGGGTGGCTACACCTTC. This encodes CASSPDRGGYTF.

The chain uses TRBV6-5 and TRBJ2-1; 8 positions agree with TRBD1. The CDR3 length is 16 residues. Per germline, CDR1 MNHEY and CDR2 SVGAGI. V was pared by 2 bases and J by 2 bases, with 5 bases of the junction left unmatched. The CDR3 nucleotides read TGTGCCAGCAGTTACACTCCGGGACAGGCCTACAATGAGCAGTTCTTC. It codes for CASSYTPGQAYNEQFF.

The chain has TRBV5-1 and TRBJ2-2; possible D gene TRBD1, 6 bases. V lost 5 bases to trimming and J lost 2 bases, with 13 bases between them. The germline gives CDR1 SGHRS, CDR2 YFSETQ. The CDR3 has 15 amino acids. CDR3 in DNA: TGCGCCAGCAGACCCGGACAGCCAAACACCGGGGAGCTGTTTTTT. Translating gives CASRPGQPNTGELFF.

This clone was counted at least ten times. The chain recombines TRBV6-6 with TRBJ2-6; D possibly corresponds to TRBD1 (5 bases). This CDR3 has 15 residues. The V gene lost 2 bases and the J gene lost 2 bases, with 7 bases spanning the gap. Germline lookup yields CDR1 MNHNY and CDR2 SVGAGI (reference sequence). The CDR3 DNA follows: TGTGCCAGCAGTTACGAAGGGGCTGGGGCCAACGTCCTGACTTTC. This encodes CASSYEGAGANVLTF.

The genes are TRBV6-1 and TRBJ1-2; D unclear. The germline CDR1 and CDR2 sequences are MNHNS and SASEGT. The V end lost 3 bases, the J end lost 0 bases, and 17 bases lay between the germline ends. The CDR3 covers 17 residues. The CDR3: CASSEAPWAHSNYGYTF. In nucleotides, the CDR3 is TGTGCCAGCAGTGAGGCGCCGTGGGCTCATTCTAACTATGGCTACACCTTC.

The CDR3 DNA is TGTGCCAGCAGCCAAGATTCGCTAGCGGCTAGCACAGATACGCAGTATTTT. It specifies CASSQDSLAASTDTQYF. The chain links TRBV4-2 to TRBJ2-3; TRBD2 matches 7 bases. The CDR3 has 17 amino acids. V lost 0 bases, J lost 0 bases, and 6 bases stayed unmatched. In germline, CDR1 is LGHNA, CDR2 YNFKEQ.

The gene calls are TRBV25-1 and TRBJ2-5; TRBD2 aligns across 10 bases. The J call may be incorrect, as the DNA end agrees better with TRBJ2-7. This CDR3 is 16 amino acids long. Germline V gene sequence: CDR1 MGHDK, CDR2 SYGVNS. CDR3 in DNA: TGTGCCAGCAGTGAATGGGGGACTAGCGCCGTCCGCGAGCAGTACTTC. Encoded protein: CASSEWGTSAVREQYF.

The chain recombines TRBV6-1 with TRBJ2-5, with a weak D call TRBD1 (5 bases). V lost 6 bases and J 3 bases, leaving 11 bases between the germline ends. Per germline, CDR1 MNHNS and CDR2 SASEGT. This CDR3 spans 13 amino acids. CDR3 protein: CASSPTAKETQYF. CDR3 DNA sequence: TGTGCCAGCAGCCCGACAGCCAAAGAGACCCAGTACTTC.

The V gene is TRBV28, the J gene TRBJ2-7; D possibly corresponds to TRBD2 (6 bases). V lost 3 bases, J lost 3 bases, and 12 bases lay in between. This CDR3 spans 14 amino acids. Germline V gives CDR1 MDHEN, CDR2 SYDVKM. DNA for the CDR3: TGTGCCAGCAGTTTCTGGCGGGGTGACTACGAGCAGTACTTC. It specifies CASSFWRGDYEQYF.

This chain connects TRBV5-1 to TRBJ2-5; the match to TRBD1 covers 8 bases. V shed 4 bases, J shed 3 bases, and the junction held 8 bases outside the gene matches. This CDR3 has 15 residues. Germline values: CDR1 SGHRS, CDR2 YFSETQ. In DNA form, the CDR3 reads TGCGCCAGCAGCGTAGGGACAGGCCTCAAAGAGACCCAGTACTTC. Its protein is CASSVGTGLKETQYF.

The J gene is TRBJ1-1, the V gene TRBV4-1; D is ambiguous. The CDR3 is made up of 16 amino acids. The V and J ends lost 1 base and 1 base respectively, with 13 bases between them. Germline CDR1 is MGHRA and CDR2 is YSYEKL. The CDR3, as DNA: TGCGCCAGCAGCCAAGGACGCGGGGAAGAGAACACTGAAGCTTTCTTT. Its translation: CASSQGRGEENTEAFF.

Note on this clone: The germline gene is not matched at one end of the junction; a read error may be the cause. The rearrangement uses TRBV7-9 and TRBJ1-5; D is ambiguous. Germline values: CDR1 SEHNR, CDR2 FQNEAQ (reference sequence). The CDR3 is 12 residues long. DNA of the CDR3: TGTTCCAGCAGCATTCAGAATCAGCCCCAGCATTTT. Encoded protein: CSSSIQNQPQHF.

The chain recombines TRBV14 with TRBJ2-3; D is unresolved. This CDR3 is built from 14 residues. Germline V gives CDR1 SGHDN, CDR2 FVKESK. Trimming stripped 2 bases from V and 0 bases from J, with 6 bases between. The CDR3 DNA reads as TGTGCCAGCAGCCAATTTCAGAGCACAGATACGCAGTATTTT. Encoded protein: CASSQFQSTDTQYF.

This clone occurred once. The chain joins TRBV20-1 to TRBJ2-5; D is ambiguous. Looked up from germline, CDR1 is DFQATT and CDR2 is SNEGSKA (reference sequence). Deletions cut 5 bases from V and 3 bases from J, with 4 bases between. The CDR3 covers 10 residues. The CDR3 is CSAEKETQYF. CDR3 sequence (DNA): TGCAGTGCTGAGAAAGAGACCCAGTACTTC.

This chain uses TRBV7-8 with TRBJ1-5; the match to TRBD1 covers 10 bases. J gave up 4 bases and V 5 bases, and 11 bases lay outside the gene matches. CDR1 SGHVS and CDR2 FQNEAQ come from the germline V gene. The CDR3 runs to 17 residues. The CDR3 protein is CASSPGRDRGRNQPQHF. Here the CDR3 DNA reads TGTGCCAGCAGCCCAGGCCGGGACAGGGGCAGAAATCAGCCCCAGCATTTT. Full variable domain (rest looked up from reference TRBV7-8 and TRBJ1-5): GAGVSQSPRYKVAKRGQDVALRCDPISGHVSLFWYQQALGQGPEFLTYFQNEAQLDKSGLPSDRFFAERPEGSVSTLKIQRTQQEDSAVYLCASSPGRDRGRNQPQHFGDGTRLSIL.

The count of this clone is one. The rearrangement links TRBV11-2 to TRBJ2-1, with 7 bases matching TRBD1. CDR1 is SGHAT, CDR2 FQNNGV, per germline. The length of the CDR3 is 15 residues. J was trimmed by 7 bases and V by 1 base; bases with no gene match: 7. The CDR3 protein is CASSLGAGGLNEQFF. The DNA of the CDR3 is TGTGCCAGCAGCTTAGGGGCAGGGGGTCTGAATGAGCAGTTCTTC.

The rearrangement links TRBV7-9 to TRBJ1-4, with 7 bases aligning to TRBD1. There are 15 residues in the CDR3. The ends lost 0 bases at V and 7 bases at J; junction bases unmatched: 5. CDR1 and CDR2 (germline): SEHNR, FQNEAQ (reference sequence). CDR3: CASSLAGTVGEKLFF. The DNA for the CDR3 is TGTGCCAGCAGCTTAGCGGGGACAGTGGGTGAAAAACTGTTTTTT.

The chain carries TRBV5-1 and TRBJ1-2; possible D gene TRBD1, 5 bases. Deletions cut 5 bases from V and 3 bases from J, with 11 bases between. The CDR3 is 13 residues long. CDR1 is SGHRS and CDR2 is YFSETQ in the germline V gene. The DNA for the CDR3 is TGCGCCAGCAGTCTGGACATCTACTATGGCTACACCTTC. Residues: CASSLDIYYGYTF.